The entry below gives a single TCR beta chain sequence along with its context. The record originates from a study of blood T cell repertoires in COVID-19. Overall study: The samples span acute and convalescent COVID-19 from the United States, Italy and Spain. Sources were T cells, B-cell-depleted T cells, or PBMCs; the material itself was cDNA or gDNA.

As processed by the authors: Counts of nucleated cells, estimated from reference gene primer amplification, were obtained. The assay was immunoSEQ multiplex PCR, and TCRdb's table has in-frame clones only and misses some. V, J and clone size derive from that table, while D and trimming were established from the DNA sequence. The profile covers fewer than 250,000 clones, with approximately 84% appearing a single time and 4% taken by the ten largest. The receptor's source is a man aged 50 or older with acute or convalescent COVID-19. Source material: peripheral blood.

CDR3 sequence reads: CASSQDHRATYEQYF. In DNA, the CDR3 is TGCGCCAGCAGCCAAGATCACAGGGCAACCTACGAGCAGTACTTC. The rearrangement links TRBV4-1 to TRBJ2-7; maybe TRBD1 (6 bases). The V and J ends lost 0 bases and 2 bases respectively, with 11 bases between them. Germline values: CDR1 MGHRA, CDR2 YSYEKL. The CDR3 loop spans 15 amino acids.